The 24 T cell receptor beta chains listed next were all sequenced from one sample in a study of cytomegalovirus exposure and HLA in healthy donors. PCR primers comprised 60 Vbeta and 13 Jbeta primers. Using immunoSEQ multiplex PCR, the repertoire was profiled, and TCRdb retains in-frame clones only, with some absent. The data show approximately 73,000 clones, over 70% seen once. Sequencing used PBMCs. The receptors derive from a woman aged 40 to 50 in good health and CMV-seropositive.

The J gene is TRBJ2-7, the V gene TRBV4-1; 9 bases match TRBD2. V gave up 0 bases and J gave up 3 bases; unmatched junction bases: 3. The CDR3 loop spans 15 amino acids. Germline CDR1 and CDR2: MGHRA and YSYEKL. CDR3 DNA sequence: TGCGCCAGCAGCCAAGAACTAGCGGGCCTCTACGAGCAGTACTTC. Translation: CASSQELAGLYEQYF.

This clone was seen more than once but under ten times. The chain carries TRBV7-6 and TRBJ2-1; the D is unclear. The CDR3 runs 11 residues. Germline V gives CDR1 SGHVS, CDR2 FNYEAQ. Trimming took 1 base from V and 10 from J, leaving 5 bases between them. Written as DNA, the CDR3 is TGTGCCAGCAGCTTAGAACTGGAGCAGTTCTTC. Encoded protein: CASSLELEQFF.

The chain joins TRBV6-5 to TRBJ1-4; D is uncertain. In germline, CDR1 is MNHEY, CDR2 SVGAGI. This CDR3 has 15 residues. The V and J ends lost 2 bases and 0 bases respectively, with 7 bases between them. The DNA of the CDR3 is TGTGCCAGCAGTTACCAACGGGCAACTAATGAAAAACTGTTTTTT. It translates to CASSYQRATNEKLFF.

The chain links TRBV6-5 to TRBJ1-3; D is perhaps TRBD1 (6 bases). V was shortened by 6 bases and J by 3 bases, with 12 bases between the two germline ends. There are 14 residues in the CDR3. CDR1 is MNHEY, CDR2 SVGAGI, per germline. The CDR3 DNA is TGTGCCAGCAGACCTACAGGGAGTGGAAACACCATATATTTT. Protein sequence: CASRPTGSGNTIYF.

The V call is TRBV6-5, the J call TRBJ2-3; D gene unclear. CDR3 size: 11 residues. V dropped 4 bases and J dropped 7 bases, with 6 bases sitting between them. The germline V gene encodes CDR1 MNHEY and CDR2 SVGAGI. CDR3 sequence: CASSLRNTQYF. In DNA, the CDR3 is TGTGCCAGCAGTTTGCGGAATACGCAGTATTTT.

The CDR3 nucleotides are TGTGCCAGTAGTAATCGGGAGTCTGAAGCTTTCTTT. Its protein is CASSNRESEAFF. The V gene is TRBV19, the J gene TRBJ1-1; D unclear. The germline CDR1 and CDR2 sequences are LNHDA and SQIVND (reference sequence). V shed 4 bases and J shed 6 bases, with 9 bases lying between them. This CDR3 is built from 12 residues.

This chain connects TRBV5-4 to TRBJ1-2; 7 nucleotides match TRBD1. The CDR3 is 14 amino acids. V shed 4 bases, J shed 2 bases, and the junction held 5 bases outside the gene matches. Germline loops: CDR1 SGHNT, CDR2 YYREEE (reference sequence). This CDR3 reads CASSKGTANYGYTF. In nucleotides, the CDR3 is TGTGCCAGCAGCAAGGGGACAGCCAACTATGGCTACACCTTC.

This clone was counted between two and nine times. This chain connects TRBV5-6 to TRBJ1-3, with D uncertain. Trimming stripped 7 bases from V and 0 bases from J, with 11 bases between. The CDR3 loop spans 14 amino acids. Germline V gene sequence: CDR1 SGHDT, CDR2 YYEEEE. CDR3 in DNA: TGTGCCAGCCGAATAGCCAGCTCTGGAAACACCATATATTTT. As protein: CASRIASSGNTIYF.

The CDR3 DNA follows: TGCAGCGTTACAGGGACGGGTAGCAATCAGCCCCAGCATTTT. It specifies CSVTGTGSNQPQHF. The rearrangement links TRBV29-1 to TRBJ1-5, with D possibly TRBD1 on 6 matching bases. CDR1 and CDR2 (germline): SQVTM, ANQGSEA. V lost 5 bases and J lost 0, with 11 bases in between. This CDR3 is built from 14 residues.

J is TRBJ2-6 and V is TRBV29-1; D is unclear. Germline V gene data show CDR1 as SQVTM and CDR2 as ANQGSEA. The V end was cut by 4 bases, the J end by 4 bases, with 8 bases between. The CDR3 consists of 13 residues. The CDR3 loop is CSVGDTGANVLTF. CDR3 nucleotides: TGCAGCGTTGGCGATACCGGGGCCAACGTCCTGACTTTC. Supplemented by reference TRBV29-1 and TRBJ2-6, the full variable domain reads SAVISQKPSRDICQRGTSLTIQCQVDSQVTMMFWYRQQPGQSLTLIATANQGSEATYESGFVIDKFPISRPNLTFSTLTVSNMSPEDSSIYLCSVGDTGANVLTFGAGSRLTVL.

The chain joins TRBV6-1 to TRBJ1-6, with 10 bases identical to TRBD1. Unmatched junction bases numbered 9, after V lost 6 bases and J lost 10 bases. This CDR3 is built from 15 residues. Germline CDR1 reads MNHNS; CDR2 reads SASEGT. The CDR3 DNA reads TGTGCCAGCAGCGACGCCGGGACAGGGGCCTCACCCCTCCACTTT. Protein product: CASSDAGTGASPLHF.

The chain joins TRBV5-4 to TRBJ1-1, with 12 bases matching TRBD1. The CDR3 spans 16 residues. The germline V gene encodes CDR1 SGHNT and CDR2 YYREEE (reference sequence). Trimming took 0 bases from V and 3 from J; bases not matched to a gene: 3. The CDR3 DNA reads TGTGCCAGCAGCTTGGCGGGGACAGGGGGCCACACTGAAGCTTTCTTT. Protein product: CASSLAGTGGHTEAFF.

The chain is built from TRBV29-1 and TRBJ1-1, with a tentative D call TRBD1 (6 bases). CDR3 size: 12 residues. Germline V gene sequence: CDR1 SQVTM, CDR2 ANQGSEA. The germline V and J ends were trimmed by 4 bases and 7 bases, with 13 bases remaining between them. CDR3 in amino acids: CSVASDSLEAFF. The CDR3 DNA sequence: TGCAGCGTTGCCTCGGACAGCCTTGAAGCTTTCTTT.

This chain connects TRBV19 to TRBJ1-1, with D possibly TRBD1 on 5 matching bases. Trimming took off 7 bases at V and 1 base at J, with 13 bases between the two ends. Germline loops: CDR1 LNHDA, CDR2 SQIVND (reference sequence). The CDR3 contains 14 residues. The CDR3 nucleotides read TGTGCCAGTAAAACCCAGGGAACGAACACTGAAGCTTTCTTT. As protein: CASKTQGTNTEAFF.

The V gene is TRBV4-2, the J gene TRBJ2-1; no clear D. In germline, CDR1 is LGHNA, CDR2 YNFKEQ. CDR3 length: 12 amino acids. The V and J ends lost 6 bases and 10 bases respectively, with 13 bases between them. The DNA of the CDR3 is TGTGCCAGCAGAGGAGCCGCTTTGGAGCAGTTCTTC. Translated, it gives CASRGAALEQFF.

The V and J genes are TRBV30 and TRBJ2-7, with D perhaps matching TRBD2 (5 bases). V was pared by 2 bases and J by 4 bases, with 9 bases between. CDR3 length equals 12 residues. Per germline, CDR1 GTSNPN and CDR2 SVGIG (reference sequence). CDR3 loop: CAWSQSGYEQYF. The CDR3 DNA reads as TGTGCCTGGAGTCAGTCGGGGTACGAGCAGTACTTC.

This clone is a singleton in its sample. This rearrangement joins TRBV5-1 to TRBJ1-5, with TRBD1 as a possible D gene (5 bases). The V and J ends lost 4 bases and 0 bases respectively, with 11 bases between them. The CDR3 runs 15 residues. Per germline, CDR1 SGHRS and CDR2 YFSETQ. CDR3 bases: TGCGCCAGCAGCACGGGACTCAATAGCAATCAGCCCCAGCATTTT. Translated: CASSTGLNSNQPQHF.

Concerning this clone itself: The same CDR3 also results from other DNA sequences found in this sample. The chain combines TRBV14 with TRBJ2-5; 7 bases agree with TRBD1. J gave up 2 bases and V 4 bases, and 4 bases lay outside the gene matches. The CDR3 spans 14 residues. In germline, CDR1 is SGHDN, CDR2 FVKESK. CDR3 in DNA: TGTGCCAGCAGCCGGAACAGGGGACAAGAGACCCAGTACTTC. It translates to CASSRNRGQETQYF.

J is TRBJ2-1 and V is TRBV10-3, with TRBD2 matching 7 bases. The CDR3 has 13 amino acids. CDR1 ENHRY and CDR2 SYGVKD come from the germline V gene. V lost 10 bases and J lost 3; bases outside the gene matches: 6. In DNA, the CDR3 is TGTGCCACCGCACGGGACTACTACAATGAGCAGTTCTTC. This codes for CATARDYYNEQFF.

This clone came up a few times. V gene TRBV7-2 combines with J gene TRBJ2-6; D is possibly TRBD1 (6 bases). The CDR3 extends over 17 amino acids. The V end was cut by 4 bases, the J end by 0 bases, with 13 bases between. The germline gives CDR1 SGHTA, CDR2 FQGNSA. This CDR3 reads CASSSLGQSSGANVLTF. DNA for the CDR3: TGTGCCAGCAGCTCCCTTGGACAGTCCTCTGGGGCCAACGTCCTGACTTTC.

The chain's CDR3 is CASSADRSNTEAFF. The CDR3, as DNA: TGTGCCAGTAGTGCCGACAGGTCCAACACTGAAGCTTTCTTT. The V gene is TRBV19, the J gene TRBJ1-1; the D gene is possibly TRBD1 (6 bases). The germline CDR1 and CDR2 sequences are LNHDA and SQIVND (reference sequence). The CDR3 totals 14 residues. V was cut by 5 bases and J by 2 bases, with 12 bases left in between.

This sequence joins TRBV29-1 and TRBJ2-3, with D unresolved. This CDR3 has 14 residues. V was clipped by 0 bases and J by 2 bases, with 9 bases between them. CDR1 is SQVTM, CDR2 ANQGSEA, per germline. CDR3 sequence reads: CSVEDQLPTDTQYF. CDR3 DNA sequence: TGCAGCGTTGAAGATCAACTACCCACAGATACGCAGTATTTT.

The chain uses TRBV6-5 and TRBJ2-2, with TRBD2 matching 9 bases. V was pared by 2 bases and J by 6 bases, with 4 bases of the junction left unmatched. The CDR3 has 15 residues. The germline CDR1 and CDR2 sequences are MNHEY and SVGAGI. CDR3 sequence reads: CASSYGGGAPGELFF. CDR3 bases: TGTGCCAGCAGTTACGGCGGGGGGGCCCCCGGGGAGCTGTTTTTT.

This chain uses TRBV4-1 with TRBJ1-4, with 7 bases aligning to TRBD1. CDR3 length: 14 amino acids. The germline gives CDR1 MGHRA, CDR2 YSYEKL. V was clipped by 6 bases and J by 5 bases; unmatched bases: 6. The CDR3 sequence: CASRRDSWNEKLFF. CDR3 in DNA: TGCGCCAGCAGGCGGGACAGCTGGAATGAAAAACTGTTTTTT.